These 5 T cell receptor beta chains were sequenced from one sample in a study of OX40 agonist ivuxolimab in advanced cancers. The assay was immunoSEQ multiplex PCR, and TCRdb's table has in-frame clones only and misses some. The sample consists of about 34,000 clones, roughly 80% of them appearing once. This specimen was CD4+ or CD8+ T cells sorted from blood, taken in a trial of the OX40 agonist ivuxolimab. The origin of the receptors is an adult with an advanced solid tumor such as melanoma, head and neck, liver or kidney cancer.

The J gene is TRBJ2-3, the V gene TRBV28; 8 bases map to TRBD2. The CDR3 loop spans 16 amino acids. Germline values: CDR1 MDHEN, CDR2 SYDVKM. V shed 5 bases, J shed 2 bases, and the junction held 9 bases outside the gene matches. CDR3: CASSPGERGYTDTQYF. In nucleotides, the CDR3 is TGTGCCAGCAGTCCCGGGGAGCGGGGGTACACAGATACGCAGTATTTT.

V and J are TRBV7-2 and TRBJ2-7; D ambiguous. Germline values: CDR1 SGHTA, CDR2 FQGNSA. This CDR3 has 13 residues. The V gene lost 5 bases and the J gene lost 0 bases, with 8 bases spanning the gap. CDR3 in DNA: TGTGCCAGCAGCGCCTGGAGCTCCTACGAGCAGTACTTC. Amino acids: CASSAWSSYEQYF.

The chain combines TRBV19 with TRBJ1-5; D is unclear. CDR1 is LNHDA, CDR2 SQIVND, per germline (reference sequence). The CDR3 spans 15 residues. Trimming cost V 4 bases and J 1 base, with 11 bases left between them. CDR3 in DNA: TGTGCCAGTAGTAGAGGGCAGGTGAGCAATCAGCCCCAGCATTTT. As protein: CASSRGQVSNQPQHF.

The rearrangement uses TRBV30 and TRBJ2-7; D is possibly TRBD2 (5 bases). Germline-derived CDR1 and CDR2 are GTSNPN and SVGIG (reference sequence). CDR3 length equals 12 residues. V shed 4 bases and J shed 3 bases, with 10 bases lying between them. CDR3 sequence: CAWTQAGYEQYF. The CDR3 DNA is TGTGCCTGGACGCAGGCGGGCTACGAGCAGTACTTC.

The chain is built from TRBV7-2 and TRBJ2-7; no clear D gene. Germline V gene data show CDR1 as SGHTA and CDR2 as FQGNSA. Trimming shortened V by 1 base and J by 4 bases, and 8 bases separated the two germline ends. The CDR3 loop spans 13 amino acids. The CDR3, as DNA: TGTGCCAGCAGCTTAGTTGCCCTATACGAGCAGTACTTC. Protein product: CASSLVALYEQYF.